Below are 10 T cell receptor beta chains sequenced from a single sample in a study of T cell clones after liver transplantation. Only in-frame clones appear in the TCRdb table, and some are missing; sequencing was by immunoSEQ multiplex PCR. The table shows tens of thousands of clones, with 80% to 85% occurring only once. The input for sequencing was CD4+ T cells from blood, taken around 50 months after liver transplant. These receptor sequences come from a human patient who received a liver transplant. Part of the T cell pool may stem from the graft donor.

J is TRBJ2-3 and V is TRBV5-1, with 11 bases fitting TRBD2. Germline CDR1 and CDR2: SGHRS and YFSETQ. This CDR3 region has 17 residues. V dropped 4 bases and J dropped 5; count of bases not matched to a gene: 12. CDR3 DNA: TGCGCCAGCAGCCACGGACTAGCGGGTGCTGTCCGAGATACGCAGTATTTT. The encoded protein is CASSHGLAGAVRDTQYF.

The chain uses TRBV18 and TRBJ2-3; weak D call: TRBD1 (7 bases). CDR1 and CDR2 (germline): KGHSH, LQKENI. The length of the CDR3 is 14 residues. Trimming cost V 3 bases and J 6 bases, with 13 bases left between them. CDR3 DNA: TGTGCCAGCTCACCCCTGACAGGGACTGATACGCAGTATTTT. This gives the protein CASSPLTGTDTQYF.

This clone has only one observation. This chain connects TRBV5-1 to TRBJ2-2; 8 positions match TRBD1. CDR3 size: 16 residues. Trimming took 5 bases from V and 0 from J; bases not matched to a gene: 6. In germline, CDR1 is SGHRS, CDR2 YFSETQ. The CDR3 DNA sequence: TGCGCCAGCAGTCGAGCAGGGGGCCCGAACACCGGGGAGCTGTTTTTT. Its protein is CASSRAGGPNTGELFF.

The rearrangement joins TRBV18 to TRBJ1-2, with D possibly TRBD1 on 5 matching bases. This CDR3 contains 14 residues. The germline V and J ends were trimmed by 5 bases and 2 bases, with 12 bases remaining between them. CDR1 and CDR2 from the germline V gene are KGHSH and LQKENI. The CDR3 DNA reads as TGTGCCAGCTCATGGGACGGGATCAACTATGGCTACACCTTC. It encodes CASSWDGINYGYTF.

V gene TRBV18 combines with J gene TRBJ2-3, with 8 bases that match TRBD2. Germline assignment: CDR1 KGHSH and CDR2 LQKENI. The CDR3 consists of 14 residues. V trimming: 4 bases; J trimming: 4 bases; junction bases outside the gene matches: 4. The CDR3 protein is CASSRSGGADTQYF. CDR3 in DNA: TGTGCCAGCTCACGGTCGGGAGGGGCAGATACGCAGTATTTT.

This chain connects TRBV6-1 to TRBJ1-4; tentatively, D is TRBD1 (5 bases). Germline loops: CDR1 MNHNS, CDR2 SASEGT. The CDR3 consists of 14 residues. V was clipped by 5 bases and J by 12 bases, with 19 bases between them. The CDR3 region has the DNA TGTGCCAGCAGTTTCTTGGTTTCTGGAGGGGAACTGTTTTTT. Translated: CASSFLVSGGELFF.

The count of this clone is one. This chain joins TRBV7-3 and TRBJ1-2, with D perhaps TRBD1 (5 bases). Between the trimmed V and J ends, which lost 8 bases and 4 bases, there was a span of 17 bases. Germline-derived CDR1 and CDR2 are SGHTA and FQGTGA. This CDR3 comprises 14 residues. The CDR3 loop is CASARDVGAYGYTF. The CDR3, as DNA: TGTGCCAGCGCCCGGGACGTCGGCGCCTATGGCTACACCTTC.

The V gene is TRBV2, the J gene TRBJ2-5; no clear D. CDR1 is SNHLY, CDR2 FYNNEI, per germline. The CDR3 is 15 residues long. Trimming took 1 base from V and 5 from J, leaving 14 bases between them. The CDR3 loop reads CASSEGVMLGETQYF. CDR3 DNA: TGTGCCAGCAGTGAAGGGGTCATGCTGGGCGAGACCCAGTACTTC. The variable domain in full, with the rest retrieved from reference TRBV2 and TRBJ2-5, is EPEVTQTPSHQVTQMGQEVILRCVPISNHLYFYWYRQILGQKVEFLVSFYNNEISEKSEIFDDQFSVERPDGSNFTLKIRSTKLEDSAMYFCASSEGVMLGETQYFGPGTRLLVL.

This chain joins TRBV7-3 and TRBJ1-2, with a weak D call TRBD1 (6 bases). With 5 bases removed from V and 7 bases from J, the gap between germline ends came to 23 bases. Per the germline V gene, CDR1 is SGHTA and CDR2 is FQGTGA. The CDR3 has 16 residues. The chain's CDR3 is CASSPRARGSKSGYTF. The CDR3 nucleotides are TGTGCCAGCAGCCCCCGGGCAAGGGGGTCGAAGAGTGGCTACACCTTC.

The CDR3 nucleotides read TGTGCCAGCAGCCTAGGACTTGGGAAGGATGAAAAACTGTTTTTT. Translating it yields CASSLGLGKDEKLFF. The chain couples TRBV9 to TRBJ1-4; D call uncertain. The CDR3 has 15 residues. Germline assignment: CDR1 SGDLS and CDR2 YYNGEE. Trimming left V 4 bases short and J 6 bases short, with 16 bases between.